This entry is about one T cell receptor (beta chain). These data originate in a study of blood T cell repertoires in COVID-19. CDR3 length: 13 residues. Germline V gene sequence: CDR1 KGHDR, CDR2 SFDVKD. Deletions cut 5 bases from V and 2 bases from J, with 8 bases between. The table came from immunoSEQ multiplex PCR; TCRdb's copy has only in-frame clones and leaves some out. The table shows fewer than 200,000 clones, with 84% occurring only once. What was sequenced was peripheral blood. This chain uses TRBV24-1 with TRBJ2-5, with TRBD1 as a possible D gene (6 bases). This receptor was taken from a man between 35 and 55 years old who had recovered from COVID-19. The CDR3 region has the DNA TGTGCCACCAGTGGAGGGGGTCAAGAGACCCAGTACTTC. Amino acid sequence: CATSGGGQETQYF.